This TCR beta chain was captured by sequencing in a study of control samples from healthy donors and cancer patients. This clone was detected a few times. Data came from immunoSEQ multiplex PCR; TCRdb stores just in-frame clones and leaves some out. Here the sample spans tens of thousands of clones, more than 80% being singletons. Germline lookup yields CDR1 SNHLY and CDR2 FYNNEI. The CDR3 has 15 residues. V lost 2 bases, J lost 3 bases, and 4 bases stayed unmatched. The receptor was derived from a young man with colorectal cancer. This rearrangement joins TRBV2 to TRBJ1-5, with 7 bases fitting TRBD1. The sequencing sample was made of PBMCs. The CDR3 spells CASSERQGDNQPQHF. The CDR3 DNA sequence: TGTGCCAGCAGTGAAAGACAGGGTGACAATCAGCCCCAGCATTTT.